Shown below are 21 T cell receptor beta chains from a single sample sequenced in a study of control samples from healthy donors and cancer patients. Measured with immunoSEQ multiplex PCR; TCRdb has only the in-frame clones, and not every one. The table lists about 170,000 clones, roughly 93% of them singletons. The sample taken for sequencing was blood. The receptors originated from an older woman in good health.

The chain recombines TRBV11-2 with TRBJ1-4, with TRBD1 matching over 12 bases. J lost 6 bases, V lost 4 bases, and 6 bases had no gene match. The germline V gene has CDR1 SGHAT and CDR2 FQNNGV. The CDR3 contains 16 residues. For the CDR3, the DNA is TGTGCCAGCAGCTGGGGACAGGGGGCTACATATGAAAAACTGTTTTTT. As protein: CASSWGQGATYEKLFF.

CDR3 amino acids: CAWRANGNTIYF. Written as DNA, the CDR3 is TGTGCCTGGAGGGCTAATGGAAACACCATATATTTT. This chain joins TRBV30 and TRBJ1-3; the D is unclear. Looked up from germline, CDR1 is GTSNPN and CDR2 is SVGIG (reference sequence). Trimming cost V 3 bases and J 3 bases, with 6 bases left between them. The CDR3 is made up of 12 amino acids.

The V and J genes are TRBV5-1 and TRBJ1-4, with a possible D match to TRBD1 (5 bases). V gave up 0 bases and J gave up 7 bases, with 16 bases separating them. The CDR3 length is 16 residues. The germline V gene encodes CDR1 SGHRS and CDR2 YFSETQ. The CDR3 DNA follows: TGCGCCAGCAGCTTGGCCCCGTTAGGGGTGTCTGAAAAACTGTTTTTT. Translation gives CASSLAPLGVSEKLFF. Variable domain in full (rest from reference TRBV5-1 and TRBJ1-4): KAGVTQTPRYLIKTRGQQVTLSCSPISGHRSVSWYQQTPGQGLQFLFEYFSETQRNKGNFPGRFSGRQFSNSRSEMNVSTLELGDSALYLCASSLAPLGVSEKLFFGSGTQLSVL.

The chain combines TRBV6-5 with TRBJ1-4, with a possible D match to TRBD1 (5 bases). V was pared by 9 bases and J by 4 bases, with 12 bases between. Germline V gene lookup returns CDR1 MNHEY and CDR2 SVGAGI. This CDR3 has 13 amino acids. The CDR3 nucleotides are TGTGCCAGTACAAGGGGTCGTAATGAAAAACTGTTTTTT. Translated, it gives CASTRGRNEKLFF.

This chain uses TRBV10-1 with TRBJ1-1; D remains unclear. Trimming cost V 4 bases and J 8 bases, with 11 bases left between them. CDR3 size: 12 residues. Looked up from germline, CDR1 is WNHNN and CDR2 is SYGVQD (reference sequence). The chain's CDR3 is CASSATVGEAFF. The CDR3 DNA reads TGCGCCAGCAGTGCGACCGTGGGGGAAGCTTTCTTT.

On this clone: The same CDR3 also results from other DNA sequences found in this sample. The chain carries TRBV6-1 and TRBJ1-2; possible D gene TRBD1, 5 bases. V lost 1 base to trimming and J lost 4 bases, with 10 bases between them. CDR1 is MNHNS and CDR2 is SASEGT in the germline V gene. This CDR3 region has 14 residues. As DNA, the CDR3 is TGTGCCAGCAGTGAAGGGCCGGGGCTCTATGGCTACACCTTC. Its protein is CASSEGPGLYGYTF.

The chain joins TRBV6-5 to TRBJ2-2; possible D gene TRBD1, 5 bases. The CDR3 length is 14 residues. From germline, CDR1 is MNHEY and CDR2 SVGAGI. Deletions cut 4 bases from V and 1 base from J, with 7 bases between. The CDR3 DNA sequence: TGTGCCAGCAGTTTCCAGGGGAACACCGGGGAGCTGTTTTTT. Translation: CASSFQGNTGELFF.

V gene TRBV5-8 combines with J gene TRBJ1-5; 8 nucleotides line up with TRBD1. The CDR3 length is 15 residues. V dropped 0 bases and J dropped 7; count of bases not matched to a gene: 6. CDR1 SGHTS and CDR2 YDEGEE come from the germline V gene. Here the CDR3 reads CASSLAQGAGQPQHF. CDR3 DNA: TGTGCCAGCAGCTTGGCCCAGGGGGCAGGACAGCCCCAGCATTTT.

The chain recombines TRBV6-1 with TRBJ1-4; unclear D gene. The CDR3 contains 15 residues. V lost 3 bases and J lost 6, with 14 bases in between. Per germline, CDR1 MNHNS and CDR2 SASEGT. The CDR3 DNA sequence: TGTGCCAGCAGTGAGCCGGGAGGGTGGGATGAAAAACTGTTTTTT. This encodes CASSEPGGWDEKLFF.

A few counts support this clone. The chain couples TRBV27 to TRBJ2-6, with D tentatively TRBD1 (5 bases). Trimming pared 5 bases from V and 0 bases from J, leaving 11 bases between. CDR1 is MNHEY, CDR2 SMNVEV, per germline (reference sequence). The CDR3 has 16 amino acids. CDR3 DNA: TGTGCCAGCAGTCCGATGACAGTCTCTGGGGCCAACGTCCTGACTTTC. Translated: CASSPMTVSGANVLTF.

The gene calls are TRBV25-1 and TRBJ1-3; D is unresolved. V lost 2 bases and J lost 6, with 5 bases in between. The CDR3 runs to 12 residues. Germline V gene data show CDR1 as MGHDK and CDR2 as SYGVNS. DNA of the CDR3: TGTGCCAGCAGTGAAGGTGTAAACACCATATATTTT. Translated, it gives CASSEGVNTIYF.

This chain connects TRBV5-4 to TRBJ2-5; the match to TRBD2 covers 14 bases. The CDR3 has 15 residues. The germline V gene has CDR1 SGHNT and CDR2 YYREEE (reference sequence). Trimming removed 5 bases from V and 5 bases from J; junction bases left unmatched: 5. This CDR3 reads CASRQGLAGAETQYF. The CDR3 DNA is TGTGCCAGCAGGCAGGGACTAGCGGGGGCGGAGACCCAGTACTTC.

This chain joins TRBV7-8 and TRBJ2-7; D could derive from TRBD1 or TRBD2 (7 bases each). CDR3 length equals 12 residues. CDR1 is SGHVS, CDR2 FQNEAQ, per germline. Trimming took 5 bases from V and 9 from J, leaving 14 bases between them. The CDR3 coding sequence is TGTGCCAGCAGCCCAGGGGGGGGCGCGCAGTACTTC. Translating it yields CASSPGGGAQYF.

V is TRBV12-3 or TRBV12-4 and J is TRBJ1-2; a possible D gene is TRBD1 (6 bases). Trimming shortened V by 6 bases and J by 4 bases, and 12 bases separated the two germline ends. The CDR3 totals 13 residues. The chain's CDR3 is CASSPLRGYGYTF. As DNA, the CDR3 is TGTGCCAGCAGCCCCCTCAGGGGCTATGGCTACACCTTC.

This clone was counted a single time. This chain links TRBV19 with TRBJ1-6; 10 nucleotides align to TRBD1. CDR1 and CDR2 from the germline V gene are LNHDA and SQIVND (reference sequence). Trimming at V came to 1 base and at J to 7 bases, leaving 10 bases not matched to a gene. CDR3 length: 18 residues. The CDR3 protein is CASSIAGDRGLENSPLHF. CDR3 coding DNA: TGTGCCAGTAGTATAGCAGGGGACAGGGGACTTGAGAATTCACCCCTCCACTTT. The complete variable domain, with remaining parts taken from reference TRBV19 and TRBJ1-6, reads DGGITQSPKYLFRKEGQNVTLSCEQNLNHDAMYWYRQDPGQGLRLIYYSQIVNDFQKGDIAEGYSVSREKKESFPLTVTSAQKNPTAFYLCASSIAGDRGLENSPLHFGNGTRLTVT.

The chain joins TRBV19 to TRBJ1-2; possible D gene TRBD1, 5 bases. CDR1 and CDR2 from the germline V gene are LNHDA and SQIVND (reference sequence). The CDR3 consists of 14 residues. Trimming removed 10 bases at V and 7 bases at J, with 22 bases between. Here the CDR3 reads CATHGASVVAGYTF. DNA for the CDR3: TGTGCCACCCACGGGGCTTCTGTGGTGGCTGGCTACACCTTC.

Only one count was recorded for this clone. The chain joins TRBV5-4 to TRBJ2-7; TRBD1 agrees at 9 bases. Germline V gives CDR1 SGHNT, CDR2 YYREEE (reference sequence). J lost 2 bases, V lost 0 bases, and 0 bases had no gene match. This CDR3 contains 14 residues. CDR3 region: CASSLGQGAYEQYF. The CDR3, as DNA: TGTGCCAGCAGCTTGGGACAGGGGGCCTACGAGCAGTACTTC.

The genes are TRBV4-2 and TRBJ1-4; the match to TRBD1 covers 8 bases. The V and J ends lost 4 bases and 0 bases, in that order; junction bases with no gene match: 7. This CDR3 has 17 amino acids. Germline CDR1 reads LGHNA; CDR2 reads YNFKEQ. The chain's CDR3 is CASSLRDRQATNEKLFF. In nucleotides, the CDR3 is TGTGCCAGCAGCCTCCGGGACAGGCAAGCAACTAATGAAAAACTGTTTTTT.

The CDR3 region is CASKIRGLNTEAFF. CDR3 sequence (DNA): TGTGCCAGTAAGATCAGGGGGCTTAACACTGAAGCTTTCTTT. The J gene is TRBJ1-1, the V gene TRBV19; 8 nucleotides agree with TRBD1. Germline V gene sequence: CDR1 LNHDA, CDR2 SQIVND (reference sequence). This CDR3 region has 14 residues. The trim removed 7 bases at V and 2 bases at J, leaving 6 bases unmatched.

This rearrangement joins TRBV6-5 to TRBJ1-2; D call uncertain. Germline V CDR1 and CDR2: MNHEY, SVGAGI. The length of the CDR3 is 15 residues. The ends were cut back, 5 bases at V and 4 bases at J, with 17 bases in the middle. The CDR3 protein is CASSKAGDWGYGYTF. CDR3 sequence (DNA): TGTGCCAGCAGTAAGGCCGGGGATTGGGGCTATGGCTACACCTTC.

The rearrangement links TRBV7-2 to TRBJ1-5; TRBD1 aligns across 7 bases. The CDR3 covers 15 residues. The germline V gene encodes CDR1 SGHTA and CDR2 FQGNSA. Trimming took 5 bases from V and 4 from J; bases not matched to a gene: 8. The CDR3 DNA reads TGTGCCAGCAGCCCACAGGGGCTCGGGAATCAGCCCCAGCATTTT. It encodes CASSPQGLGNQPQHF. Full variable domain (missing parts from reference TRBV7-2 and TRBJ1-5): GAGVSQSPSNKVTEKGKDVELRCDPISGHTALYWYRQSLGQGLEFLIYFQGNSAPDKSGLPSDRFSAERTGGSVSTLTIQRTQQEDSAVYLCASSPQGLGNQPQHFGDGTRLSIL.